This passage covers 16 T cell receptor beta chains from one sample sequenced in a study of T-cell reconstitution after alpha-beta-depleted transplantation in children listed by TCRdb under 2016. The library relied on PCR. This sample was sequenced with an Illumina HiSeq 2500. TCR libraries were prepared with molecular barcoding, using unique molecular identifiers to normalize TCRbeta repertoire quantification. The public reads were reanalyzed by TCRdb: fastp trimming at Q25, MiXCR alignment, in-frame beta chains only. Identical CDR3 proteins give one entry, which carries the most common genes and DNA. In this sample the table shows around 670,000 distinct CDR3 sequences, around 13% of which occur a single time. The ten largest account for 0.79% of the sample. Sample treatment or condition, as interpreted from the label and publication: allogeneic hematopoietic cell transplantation with graft depleted of TCRalphabeta T cells and CD19 B cells.

Material: PBMCs, obtained before TCRalphabeta/CD19-depleted stem cell transplant. These receptor sequences come from a girl aged 2-15 years with congenital amegakaryocytic thrombocytopenia, due to receive a stem cell transplant.

This clonotype was recorded at least ten times. The rearrangement joins TRBV7-8 to TRBJ2-3, with D possibly TRBD2 on 5 matching bases. Germline-derived CDR1 and CDR2 are SGHVS and FQNEAQ. With 7 bases removed from V and 0 bases from J, the gap between germline ends came to 14 bases. This CDR3 has 15 residues. For the CDR3, the DNA is TGTGCCAGCACCCTCACTCGGACTAGCACAGATACGCAGTATTTT. The encoded protein is CASTLTRTSTDTQYF.

This clonotype was seen many times. The rearrangement links TRBV20-1 to TRBJ1-5, with 8 positions matching TRBD1. Germline-derived CDR1 and CDR2 are DFQATT and SNEGSKA (reference sequence). The CDR3 is 13 residues long. After removal of 3 bases from V and 4 bases from J, the junction contained 2 bases not matched to a gene. The DNA of the CDR3 is TGCAGTGCTAGTGGACAGGGAAATCAGCCCCAGCATTTT. The encoded protein is CSASGQGNQPQHF.

This clonotype showed up many times. The chain links TRBV5-1 to TRBJ2-7; D possibly corresponds to TRBD1 (6 bases). Trimming removed 2 bases from V and 3 bases from J, with 21 bases in between. There are 17 residues in the CDR3. CDR1 SGHRS and CDR2 YFSETQ come from the germline V gene. CDR3 nucleotide sequence: TGCGCCAGCAGCTTCGACGGGACACCCCGGTTTTTCTACGAGCAGTACTTC. Encoded protein: CASSFDGTPRFFYEQYF.

This clonotype was seen many times. This chain joins TRBV3-1 and TRBJ2-1, with D unclear. Germline V gives CDR1 LGHDT, CDR2 YNNKEL (reference sequence). Trimming left V 4 bases short and J 6 bases short, with 10 bases between. There are 13 residues in the CDR3. This CDR3 reads CASSPHDSNEQFF. CDR3 DNA: TGTGCCAGCAGCCCCCACGACTCCAATGAGCAGTTCTTC.

The sample holds many counts of this clonotype. The chain combines TRBV5-1 with TRBJ1-4; D is ambiguous. Germline values: CDR1 SGHRS, CDR2 YFSETQ. CDR3 length: 15 residues. The V gene lost 4 bases and the J gene lost 7 bases, with 17 bases spanning the gap. Written as DNA, the CDR3 is TGCGCCAGCAGCGGCACGGGAAGGGTGACTGAAAAACTGTTTTTT. It codes for CASSGTGRVTEKLFF.

V and J are TRBV20-1 and TRBJ2-5; no reliable D call. CDR1 DFQATT and CDR2 SNEGSKA come from the germline V gene (reference sequence). Trimming left V 3 bases short and J 5 bases short, with 7 bases between. The CDR3 extends over 11 amino acids. CDR3 protein: CSASPGETQYF. CDR3 nucleotides: TGCAGTGCTAGCCCCGGGGAGACCCAGTACTTC.

This clonotype was found many times. The chain joins TRBV5-1 to TRBJ2-1; the D gene is possibly TRBD2 (5 bases). Trimming stripped 4 bases from V and 1 base from J, with 18 bases between. The CDR3 is 17 amino acids. The V gene's germline CDR1 is SGHRS and CDR2 YFSETQ. The chain's CDR3 is CASSPSLAQKSYNEQFF. The CDR3 DNA reads TGCGCCAGCAGCCCAAGTCTAGCCCAAAAATCCTACAATGAGCAGTTCTTC.

Comments on this clonotype: It may be a read error: a sequence one base away is much more abundant. The genes are TRBV27 and TRBJ1-2, with TRBD1 matching 7 bases. V lost 5 bases and J lost 12; bases outside the gene matches: 12. This CDR3 is built from 13 residues. The germline V gene encodes CDR1 MNHEY and CDR2 SMNVEV (reference sequence). CDR3 coding DNA: TGTGCCAGCAGTCACAGGGGATCTAACGGCGACACCTTC. Amino acids: CASSHRGSNGDTF.

This clonotype was detected many times. This rearrangement joins TRBV15 to TRBJ2-3; D uncertain. The CDR3 spans 11 residues. CDR1 and CDR2 from the germline V gene are LNHNV and YYDKDF (reference sequence). Trimming took off 5 bases at V and 5 bases at J, with 5 bases between the two ends. CDR3 sequence reads: CATSWLDTQYF. In DNA, the CDR3 is TGTGCCACCAGCTGGCTAGATACGCAGTATTTT.

There are a few counts of this clonotype. The chain carries TRBV11-2 and TRBJ2-7, with D maybe TRBD2 (6 bases). Germline V CDR1 and CDR2: SGHAT, FQNNGV. V was clipped by 1 base and J by 1 base, with 8 bases between them. The CDR3 spans 14 residues. The CDR3 DNA reads as TGTGCCAGCAGCTTAGGCGGGGAATCCTACGAGCAGTACTTC. This gives the protein CASSLGGESYEQYF.

In its sample, this clonotype was seen many times. The CDR3, as DNA: TGTGCCAGCAGCAAAGACAGATCGGCCTATGGCTACACCTTC. Residues: CASSKDRSAYGYTF. The chain uses TRBV21-1 and TRBJ1-2. TRBV21-1 is shown as a pseudogene. CDR3 length equals 14 residues.

This clonotype appeared many times. The chain carries TRBV20-1 and TRBJ1-2; unclear D gene. CDR3 length: 14 amino acids. Trimming took off 0 bases at V and 2 bases at J, with 10 bases between the two ends. Looked up from germline, CDR1 is DFQATT and CDR2 is SNEGSKA (reference sequence). The CDR3: CSAREDRWNYGYTF. CDR3 in DNA: TGCAGTGCTAGAGAGGACCGTTGGAACTATGGCTACACCTTC.

This clonotype came up many times. The chain carries TRBV5-1 and TRBJ2-7, with D perhaps TRBD1 or TRBD2 (5 bases each). V lost 3 bases and J 2 bases, leaving 15 bases between the germline ends. Per the germline V gene, CDR1 is SGHRS and CDR2 is YFSETQ. The CDR3 totals 15 residues. CDR3 DNA: TGCGCCAGCAGCTCGAGGGGTAAACCGACCTACGAGCAGTACTTC. Its protein is CASSSRGKPTYEQYF.

This clonotype was recorded at least ten times. CDR3 bases: TGCAGTGCTACATATTCCTTGTCGGCCTCTGGAAACACCATATATTTT. It specifies CSATYSLSASGNTIYF. The chain links TRBV20-1 to TRBJ1-3, with D unclear. The CDR3 loop spans 16 amino acids. Germline V CDR1 and CDR2: DFQATT, SNEGSKA (reference sequence). The V gene lost 4 bases and the J gene lost 0 bases, with 16 bases spanning the gap.

The chain joins TRBV10-2 to TRBJ2-1; 10 bases match TRBD2. The J segment lost 8 bases and the V segment lost 0 bases, leaving 10 bases of the junction unmatched. Per the germline V gene, CDR1 is WSHSY and CDR2 is SAAADI. The CDR3 has 17 residues. The CDR3 sequence: CASSESRASGSLDEQFF. The CDR3 DNA is TGCGCCAGCAGTGAGTCGAGGGCTAGCGGGAGTTTAGATGAGCAGTTCTTC.

About this clonotype itself: Being one base from a much bigger clone, this may be a read error. V is TRBV20-1 and J is TRBJ2-1, with 8 bases matching TRBD1. This CDR3 contains 15 residues. The germline V gene encodes CDR1 DFQATT and CDR2 SNEGSKA (reference sequence). Trimming removed 6 bases from V and 5 bases from J; junction bases left unmatched: 12. The CDR3 sequence: CSADFGTGVNNEQFF. In DNA, the CDR3 is TGCAGTGCCGACTTTGGGACAGGAGTTAACAATGAGCAGTTCTTC.